This T cell receptor beta chain stems from a study of blood T cells in healthy people across ages. The CDR3 is 17 amino acids. CDR1 is MNHNY and CDR2 is SVGAGI in the germline V gene (reference sequence). Trimming took off 3 bases at V and 4 bases at J, with 20 bases between the two ends. The second PCR ran about 6 to 11 cycles with a sample-barcoded 5' primer and J-beta primers. Using its own MiXCR run on the 5' RACE reads, TCRdb lists one record per CDR3 protein. This sample yields 1.5 million to 2 million distinct CDR3 sequences, of which roughly 52% are seen a single time; 2% to 2.5% belongs to the top ten.

This rearrangement joins TRBV6-6 to TRBJ2-3; tentatively, D is TRBD2 (5 bases). This sequence originates from a middle-aged woman in good health. The sample was blood. The CDR3, as DNA: TGTGCCAGCAGTTATGGGCGGGTGGGCGGTAGGTCAGATACGCAGTATTTT. Its protein is CASSYGRVGGRSDTQYF.